The 15 T cell receptor beta chains listed next were all sequenced from one sample in a study of identical twins. TCRdb re-called the 5' RACE reads with MiXCR, one entry per CDR3 protein. This repertoire shows just under 650,000 distinct CDR3 sequences, under 8.5% found once; its top ten account for about 1.5%. These data were also reused for a study on yellow fever vaccine responses in identical twins.

Sequencing was performed on PBMCs. The source is a woman under 30 in good health.

This clonotype was picked up many times. The chain couples TRBV12-3 or TRBV12-4 to TRBJ2-7, with TRBD2 as a possible D gene (5 bases). The CDR3 runs to 13 residues. V dropped 1 base and J dropped 4 bases, with 8 bases sitting between them. This chain's CDR3 is CASSLGEGYEQYF. CDR3 nucleotides: TGTGCCAGCAGTTTAGGTGAGGGTTACGAGCAGTACTTC.

This clonotype was seen ten or more times. The gene calls are TRBV10-3 and TRBJ2-2; 7 bases line up with TRBD2. Germline CDR1 is ENHRY and CDR2 is SYGVKD. CDR3 length equals 16 residues. J gave up 4 bases and V 3 bases, and 8 bases lay outside the gene matches. This CDR3 reads CAISDTAGVATGELFF. As DNA, the CDR3 is TGTGCCATCAGTGATACGGCGGGAGTGGCCACCGGGGAGCTGTTTTTT.

The chain uses TRBV27 and TRBJ2-4; a possible D gene is TRBD1 (6 bases). V lost 5 bases to trimming and J lost 9 bases, with 23 bases between them. The CDR3 extends over 16 amino acids. Germline V gene lookup returns CDR1 MNHEY and CDR2 SMNVEV (reference sequence). CDR3 DNA: TGTGCCAGCAGTACCCTCCAGGGGACGCTTTACTGCATTCAGTACTTC. Translating it yields CASSTLQGTLYCIQYF.

This clonotype was counted between two and nine times. The gene calls are TRBV12-3 or TRBV12-4 and TRBJ1-4; unclear D gene. This CDR3 has 14 amino acids. V was pared by 3 bases and J by 8 bases, with 13 bases between. In DNA, the CDR3 is TGTGCCAGCAGTTTGACCTTGGTTGAGGAAAAACTGTTTTTT. Translation gives CASSLTLVEEKLFF.

This clonotype was counted at least ten times. CDR3 in DNA: TGTGCCAGCAGTTTAGACAGGTTCTATGGCTACACCTTC. Translating it yields CASSLDRFYGYTF. The V gene is TRBV27, the J gene TRBJ1-2; D is possibly TRBD1 (6 bases). Deletions cut 2 bases from V and 4 bases from J, with 8 bases between. CDR3 length: 13 amino acids. Per germline, CDR1 MNHEY and CDR2 SMNVEV (reference sequence).

V is TRBV6-5 and J is TRBJ1-2; 9 bases are a match to TRBD1. The CDR3 is made up of 14 amino acids. CDR1 is MNHEY and CDR2 is SVGAGI in the germline V gene. V dropped 2 bases and J dropped 5; count of bases not matched to a gene: 3. The DNA for the CDR3 is TGTGCCAGCAGTTACGGGACAGGGTCTTATGGCTACACCTTC. Translated: CASSYGTGSYGYTF.

A few counts support this clonotype. J is TRBJ2-1 and V is TRBV5-1, with D perhaps matching TRBD2 (6 bases). Trimming removed 0 bases at V and 2 bases at J, with 9 bases between. Germline V lookup: CDR1 SGHRS, CDR2 YFSETQ. The CDR3 has 15 residues. The CDR3 nucleotides read TGCGCCAGCAGCTTGGTACGGGAGACCTACAATGAGCAGTTCTTC. It codes for CASSLVRETYNEQFF.

The CDR3 region is CASSRGARENEQFF. CDR3 coding DNA: TGCGCCAGCAGCCGCGGGGCGCGGGAGAATGAGCAGTTCTTC. The chain couples TRBV4-1 to TRBJ2-1; 7 bases align to TRBD2. This CDR3 spans 14 amino acids. Germline V CDR1 and CDR2: MGHRA, YSYEKL. V shed 4 bases, J shed 7 bases, and the junction held 7 bases outside the gene matches.

This clonotype was seen ten or more times. This chain links TRBV3-1 with TRBJ1-2; 10 bases are a match to TRBD1. CDR1 and CDR2 (germline): LGHDT, YNNKEL (reference sequence). The V gene end was trimmed by 4 bases and the J gene end by 6 bases; junction bases not matched to a gene: 8. This CDR3 is 15 amino acids long. CDR3 region: CASSPSTGGKDGYTF. The CDR3 nucleotides are TGTGCCAGCAGCCCCTCGACAGGGGGCAAGGATGGCTACACCTTC.

The chain is built from TRBV7-2 and TRBJ1-1; D call uncertain. This CDR3 contains 15 residues. In germline, CDR1 is SGHTA, CDR2 FQGNSA. V gave up 5 bases and J gave up 1 base, with 14 bases separating them. In nucleotides, the CDR3 is TGTGCCAGCAGCCCGGCCAGCAGGAGGAACACTGAAGCTTTCTTT. Translated: CASSPASRRNTEAFF.

The sample holds a few counts of this clonotype. The rearrangement uses TRBV7-6 and TRBJ1-4, with TRBD1 as a possible D gene (5 bases). Trimming stripped 5 bases from V and 8 bases from J, with 12 bases between. This CDR3 is 13 amino acids long. The V gene's germline CDR1 is SGHVS and CDR2 FNYEAQ. CDR3 in DNA: TGTGCCAGCAGCCTAGGGACGAAGGAAAAACTGTTTTTT. Translating it yields CASSLGTKEKLFF.

This clonotype has a handful of counts. The V gene is TRBV18, the J gene TRBJ2-5; D might be TRBD1 or TRBD2, each matching 5 bases. Between the trimmed V and J ends, which lost 1 base and 5 bases, there was a span of 11 bases. The germline CDR1 and CDR2 sequences are KGHSH and LQKENI. CDR3 length: 14 residues. The CDR3: CASSPQGTWETQYF. The CDR3 DNA follows: TGTGCCAGCTCACCACAGGGGACCTGGGAGACCCAGTACTTC.

V usage is TRBV20-1 and J usage is TRBJ1-2; D unresolved. CDR1 DFQATT and CDR2 SNEGSKA come from the germline V gene (reference sequence). CDR3 length equals 13 residues. The V gene lost 2 bases and the J gene lost 6 bases, with 13 bases spanning the gap. The CDR3 spells CSARSQSPDGYTF. In DNA form, the CDR3 reads TGCAGTGCTAGATCTCAGTCTCCGGATGGCTACACCTTC.

This clonotype showed up many times. V usage is TRBV27 and J usage is TRBJ2-7, with 8 bases identical to TRBD2. The V gene's germline CDR1 is MNHEY and CDR2 SMNVEV (reference sequence). Losses at the gene ends were 5 bases for V and 0 bases for J; bases not matched to a gene: 18. This CDR3 contains 19 residues. Here the CDR3 DNA reads TGTGCCAGCAGTAAACGTTGGGCGGGAGGTACTACTAGCTCCTACGAGCAGTACGTC. It translates to CASSKRWAGGTTSSYEQYV.

This clonotype was observed at least ten times. The chain links TRBV9 to TRBJ1-2; a possible D gene is TRBD1 (5 bases). CDR3 length: 15 residues. The V and J ends lost 0 bases and 4 bases respectively, with 13 bases between them. The germline gives CDR1 SGDLS, CDR2 YYNGEE. For the CDR3, the DNA is TGTGCCAGCAGCGTAGGAGACAGCCTAATCTATGGCTACACCTTC. Translating gives CASSVGDSLIYGYTF. Full variable domain (outside the CDR3, taken from reference TRBV9 and TRBJ1-2): DSGVTQTPKHLITATGQRVTLRCSPRSGDLSVYWYQQSLDQGLQFLIQYYNGEERAKGNILERFSAQQFPDLHSELNLSSLELGDSALYFCASSVGDSLIYGYTFGSGTRLTVV.